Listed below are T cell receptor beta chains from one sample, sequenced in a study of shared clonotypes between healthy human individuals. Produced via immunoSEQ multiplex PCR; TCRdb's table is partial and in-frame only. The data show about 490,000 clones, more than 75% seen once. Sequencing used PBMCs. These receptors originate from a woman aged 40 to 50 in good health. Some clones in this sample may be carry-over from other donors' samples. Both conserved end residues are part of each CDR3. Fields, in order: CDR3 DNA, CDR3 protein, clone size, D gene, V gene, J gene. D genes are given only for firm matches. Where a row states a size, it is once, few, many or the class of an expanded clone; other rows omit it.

CDR3nt: TGTGCCAGCACCATGACAGGGGGCAATGAAAAACTGTTTTTT
CDR3aa: CASTMTGGNEKLFF
abundance: NA
d_gene: TRBD1
v_gene: TRBV28
j_gene: TRBJ1-4

CDR3nt: TGTGCCAGCAGCTTGTGGGCTAGCGGGATGGGAGCAGATACGCAGTATTTT
CDR3aa: CASSLWASGMGADTQYF
abundance: once
d_gene: TRBD2
v_gene: TRBV7-9
j_gene: TRBJ2-3

CDR3nt: TGTGCCAGCAGCCCGGAAGTGGACAGGGGCTCCTACAATGAGCAGTTCTTC
CDR3aa: CASSPEVDRGSYNEQFF
abundance: NA
d_gene: TRBD1
v_gene: TRBV5-6
j_gene: TRBJ2-1

CDR3nt: TGCGCCAGCAGCTCTACCCCTGACAGGACCTATGGCTACACCTTC
CDR3aa: CASSSTPDRTYGYTF
abundance: NA
d_gene: NA
v_gene: TRBV5-1
j_gene: TRBJ1-2

CDR3nt: TGTGCCAGCAGCGACGGACTAGCGCGATCCACAGATACGCAGTATTTT
CDR3aa: CASSDGLARSTDTQYF
abundance: NA
d_gene: TRBD2
v_gene: TRBV5-4
j_gene: TRBJ2-3

CDR3nt: TGTGCCAGCAGCTTGAGGGACAAGGCCTCCTACGAGCAGTACTTC
CDR3aa: CASSLRDKASYEQYF
abundance: few
d_gene: NA
v_gene: TRBV28
j_gene: TRBJ2-7

CDR3nt: TGTGCCAGCAGTGTGGCCAGGGCGGGCACAGATACGCAGTATTTT
CDR3aa: CASSVARAGTDTQYF
abundance: few
d_gene: NA
v_gene: TRBV6-1
j_gene: TRBJ2-3

CDR3nt: TGTGCCAGCAGTAAACCGGGACTAGCGAGCACAGATACGCAGTATTTT
CDR3aa: CASSKPGLASTDTQYF
abundance: NA
d_gene: TRBD2
v_gene: TRBV7-8
j_gene: TRBJ2-3

CDR3nt: TGCGCCAGCAGCTCCATCCCAGGGCAGGGCCTGGAGACCCAGTACTTC
CDR3aa: CASSSIPGQGLETQYF
abundance: many
d_gene: NA
v_gene: TRBV5-1
j_gene: TRBJ2-5

CDR3nt: TGTGCCAGCAGTGTTGAGGGACACACTGAAGCTTTCTTT
CDR3aa: CASSVEGHTEAFF
abundance: NA
d_gene: NA
v_gene: TRBV6-6
j_gene: TRBJ1-1

CDR3nt: TGCAGCGTTGGGGGACAGGGGGCGTTCCGCTACGAGCAGTACTTC
CDR3aa: CSVGGQGAFRYEQYF
abundance: once
d_gene: TRBD1
v_gene: TRBV29-1
j_gene: TRBJ2-7

CDR3nt: TGTGCCTGGAGGGGACTAGCGGGAGTGGAGACCCAGTACTTC
CDR3aa: CAWRGLAGVETQYF
abundance: NA
d_gene: TRBD2
v_gene: TRBV30
j_gene: TRBJ2-5

CDR3nt: TGTGCCAGCTTGTCCTTGGCGAATGAGCAGTTCTTC
CDR3aa: CASLSLANEQFF
abundance: NA
d_gene: NA
v_gene: TRBV6-5
j_gene: TRBJ2-1

CDR3nt: TGTGCCTGGAGTTTGACAGGGGGTTCTTCACCCCTCCACTTT
CDR3aa: CAWSLTGGSSPLHF
abundance: once
d_gene: TRBD1
v_gene: TRBV30
j_gene: TRBJ1-6

CDR3nt: TGTGCCAGCAGAGCACATAGCACAGATACGCAGTATTTT
CDR3aa: CASRAHSTDTQYF
abundance: NA
d_gene: NA
v_gene: TRBV7-8
j_gene: TRBJ2-3

CDR3nt: TGTGCCAGCAGCTTGGCAGGGCAGGGGGCATTAGAGCAGTACTTC
CDR3aa: CASSLAGQGALEQYF
abundance: once
d_gene: TRBD1
v_gene: TRBV7-2
j_gene: TRBJ2-7

CDR3nt: NA
CDR3aa: CASSSSRLFKDEQFF
abundance: once
d_gene: NA
v_gene: TRBV6-5
j_gene: TRBJ2-1

CDR3nt: TGTGCCACCCGATCCGGTTCCGCGGGGATGGGCGAGCAGTACTTC
CDR3aa: CATRSGSAGMGEQYF
abundance: NA
d_gene: NA
v_gene: TRBV15
j_gene: TRBJ2-7

CDR3nt: TGTGCCAGCACCCGGGGATACAATGAGCAGTTCTTC
CDR3aa: CASTRGYNEQFF
abundance: once
d_gene: NA
v_gene: TRBV6-1
j_gene: TRBJ2-1

CDR3nt: TGCGCCAGCAGTGTAGGCAGCTTCCATAGCAATCAGCCCCAGCATTTT
CDR3aa: CASSVGSFHSNQPQHF
abundance: NA
d_gene: NA
v_gene: TRBV10-1
j_gene: TRBJ1-5

CDR3nt: TGTGCCATCTGGGCGGGAGGCTACAATGAGCAGTTCTTC
CDR3aa: CAIWAGGYNEQFF
abundance: NA
d_gene: TRBD2
v_gene: TRBV10-3
j_gene: TRBJ2-1

CDR3nt: TGCGCCAGCAGCTTGGCGAGGGACGGGGGCTACGAGCAGTACTTC
CDR3aa: CASSLARDGGYEQYF
abundance: NA
d_gene: NA
v_gene: TRBV5-1
j_gene: TRBJ2-7

CDR3nt: TGTGCCAGCAGCTTACGCTCTGGGGCCAACGTCCTGACTTTC
CDR3aa: CASSLRSGANVLTF
abundance: few
d_gene: NA
v_gene: TRBV7-6
j_gene: TRBJ2-6

CDR3nt: TGCGCCAGCAGCTTTACTCTACCGGGACAGAACTCTGGAAACACCATATATTTT
CDR3aa: CASSFTLPGQNSGNTIYF
abundance: NA
d_gene: TRBD1
v_gene: TRBV5-1
j_gene: TRBJ1-3

CDR3nt: TGTGCCAGCAGCCGTCCCCCGGGACTTCACCCCCTGAACACCGGGGAGCTGTTTTTT
CDR3aa: CASSRPPGLHPLNTGELFF
abundance: NA
d_gene: NA
v_gene: TRBV27
j_gene: TRBJ2-2

CDR3nt: TGTGCCAGCAGCTTCTCCAGGGTAGTGGGTGGGCAGTTCTTC
CDR3aa: CASSFSRVVGGQFF
abundance: NA
d_gene: NA
v_gene: TRBV7-9
j_gene: TRBJ2-1

CDR3nt: TGTGCCAGCAAGGTGAATAGCGGGATCCATGAGCAGTTCTTC
CDR3aa: CASKVNSGIHEQFF
abundance: once
d_gene: TRBD2
v_gene: TRBV2
j_gene: TRBJ2-1

CDR3nt: TGTGCCAGCAGTTTCCGTCCCTGGCAAAACACTGAAGCTTTCTTT
CDR3aa: CASSFRPWQNTEAFF
abundance: NA
d_gene: NA
v_gene: TRBV28
j_gene: TRBJ1-1

CDR3nt: TGTGCCAGCAGCTTCACCCCCGGTACGCAGTATTTT
CDR3aa: CASSFTPGTQYF
abundance: NA
d_gene: NA
v_gene: TRBV7-2
j_gene: TRBJ2-3

CDR3nt: TGTGCCAGTACGGTGGGGACAGAGGGCGAGCAGTACTTC
CDR3aa: CASTVGTEGEQYF
abundance: NA
d_gene: TRBD1
v_gene: TRBV19
j_gene: TRBJ2-7

CDR3nt: TGTGCCAGCAGCTTGGACTGGAGCAACAATGAGCAGTTCTTC
CDR3aa: CASSLDWSNNEQFF
abundance: NA
d_gene: NA
v_gene: TRBV5-6
j_gene: TRBJ2-1

CDR3nt: TGTGCCAGCAGTTTAGGCGGCGTGGGGGATCAGCCCCAGCATTTT
CDR3aa: CASSLGGVGDQPQHF
abundance: NA
d_gene: NA
v_gene: TRBV6-1
j_gene: TRBJ1-5

CDR3nt: TGTGCCAGCAGCACCTCCGGGACTAGCGGCTACAATGAGCAGTTCTTC
CDR3aa: CASSTSGTSGYNEQFF
abundance: NA
d_gene: TRBD2
v_gene: TRBV9
j_gene: TRBJ2-1

CDR3nt: TGTGCCAGCAGCCAAGACATGGGCCCCTCGGACGCCTACGAGCAGTACTTC
CDR3aa: CASSQDMGPSDAYEQYF
abundance: once
d_gene: NA
v_gene: TRBV4-2
j_gene: TRBJ2-7

CDR3nt: TGTGCCAGCAGCTCAAGGGGCGGACTGAACACTGAAGCTTTCTTT
CDR3aa: CASSSRGGLNTEAFF
abundance: few
d_gene: NA
v_gene: TRBV13
j_gene: TRBJ1-1

CDR3nt: TGTGCCAGCAGTTTAAGGATCAGGGGTTTGAGCAATCAGCCCCAGCATTTT
CDR3aa: CASSLRIRGLSNQPQHF
abundance: NA
d_gene: NA
v_gene: TRBV28
j_gene: TRBJ1-5

CDR3nt: TGCGCCAGCAGCTTGGGTGCGAACACTGAAGCTTTCTTT
CDR3aa: CASSLGANTEAFF
abundance: NA
d_gene: NA
v_gene: TRBV5-1
j_gene: TRBJ1-1

CDR3nt: TGTGCCAGCTCTTCTGGACAGGGAATTGGAGATACGCAGTATTTT
CDR3aa: CASSSGQGIGDTQYF
abundance: NA
d_gene: TRBD1
v_gene: TRBV18
j_gene: TRBJ2-3

CDR3nt: TGTGCCTGGAGGGTCTTCTTAGCGGGAGGCAATGAGCAGTTCTTC
CDR3aa: CAWRVFLAGGNEQFF
abundance: NA
d_gene: TRBD2
v_gene: TRBV30
j_gene: TRBJ2-1

CDR3nt: TGTGCCAGCAGTACCCGGGACTACAAATACTACGAGCAGTACTTC
CDR3aa: CASSTRDYKYYEQYF
abundance: NA
d_gene: TRBD2
v_gene: TRBV28
j_gene: TRBJ2-7

CDR3nt: TGTGCCAGCAGCTTAAAGGGTGAGAGAACTGAAGCTTTCTTT
CDR3aa: CASSLKGERTEAFF
abundance: NA
d_gene: NA
v_gene: TRBV7-9
j_gene: TRBJ1-1

CDR3nt: TGCGAAATACGGACCCCTTTTTACAATGAGCAGTTCTTC
CDR3aa: CEIRTPFYNEQFF
abundance: NA
d_gene: NA
v_gene: TRBV6-1
j_gene: TRBJ2-1

CDR3nt: TGTGCCAGCAGCTTACCCCCGGGTACGCAGTATTTT
CDR3aa: CASSLPPGTQYF
abundance: few
d_gene: NA
v_gene: TRBV7-3
j_gene: TRBJ2-3

CDR3nt: TGTGCCAGCAGCTTTTTTGGGGATGCCCAAGAGACCCAGTACTTC
CDR3aa: CASSFFGDAQETQYF
abundance: NA
d_gene: NA
v_gene: TRBV7-3
j_gene: TRBJ2-5

CDR3nt: TGTGCCAGCCAGCGCGCCTCTAGCACAGATACGCAGTATTTT
CDR3aa: CASQRASSTDTQYF
abundance: NA
d_gene: NA
v_gene: TRBV9
j_gene: TRBJ2-3

CDR3nt: TGTGCCAGCTCAAGGGAACAGAACACCGGGGAGCTGTTTTTT
CDR3aa: CASSREQNTGELFF
abundance: NA
d_gene: NA
v_gene: TRBV18
j_gene: TRBJ2-2

CDR3nt: TGTGCCAGCAGCGAAATTAGGGCGCGGGGCGAGCAGTACTTC
CDR3aa: CASSEIRARGEQYF
abundance: NA
d_gene: NA
v_gene: TRBV11-2
j_gene: TRBJ2-7

CDR3nt: TGTGCCAGCACCCTGAGCGGTGTAAGCAATCAGCCCCAGCATTTT
CDR3aa: CASTLSGVSNQPQHF
abundance: NA
d_gene: NA
v_gene: TRBV2
j_gene: TRBJ1-5

CDR3nt: TGTGCCAGCAAATGGAGGAGCCTTGGAGAGCAGTACTTC
CDR3aa: CASKWRSLGEQYF
abundance: few
d_gene: NA
v_gene: TRBV6-5
j_gene: TRBJ2-5

CDR3nt: TGCAGCGTTGAAGAGACCCAGTACTTC
CDR3aa: CSVEETQYF
abundance: many
d_gene: NA
v_gene: TRBV29-1
j_gene: TRBJ2-5

CDR3nt: TGCGCCAGCAGCTTGGAACTTCTAACCTACGAGCAGTACTTC
CDR3aa: CASSLELLTYEQYF
abundance: NA
d_gene: NA
v_gene: TRBV5-1
j_gene: TRBJ2-7

CDR3nt: TGTGCCAGCAGTTTAACCCGGGGACTAGTCGCGAACACCGGGGAGCTGTTTTTT
CDR3aa: CASSLTRGLVANTGELFF
abundance: NA
d_gene: TRBD2
v_gene: TRBV28
j_gene: TRBJ2-2

CDR3nt: TGTGCCAGCAGTGGAGGCTATAGCAATCAGCCCCAGCATTTT
CDR3aa: CASSGGYSNQPQHF
abundance: NA
d_gene: NA
v_gene: TRBV2
j_gene: TRBJ1-5

CDR3nt: TGTGCCAGCAGCCAAGAGCGCCTAGCGGGAGATACGCAGTATTTT
CDR3aa: CASSQERLAGDTQYF
abundance: NA
d_gene: TRBD2
v_gene: TRBV4-2
j_gene: TRBJ2-3

CDR3nt: TGCGCCAGCAGCTTCGCAGGAGCAAACACTGAAGCTTTCTTT
CDR3aa: CASSFAGANTEAFF
abundance: NA
d_gene: NA
v_gene: TRBV5-1
j_gene: TRBJ1-1